This record looks at one TCR beta chain sequence and its context. No antigen is known for it. The sample comes from a study of T cell responses to AZD1222 COVID-19 vaccine. Clones were sequenced by immunoSEQ multiplex PCR, and TCRdb holds only the in-frame ones, with some missing. Of around 92,000 clones detected, approximately 90% appear once; the ten largest clones hold roughly a tenth. Study results and caveats: Reportedly, nearly half the spike-specific TCRs target unmutated variant regions. Dominant CD4 TCR responses targeted spike regions 160-218 and 743-854. Repertoires were obtained solely post-peak T cell response. Only 6 or 7 individuals given AZD1222 were seropositive at baseline.

Germline CDR1 is SGHDT and CDR2 is YYEEEE. Trimming cost V 0 bases and J 4 bases, with 4 bases left between them. The CDR3 spans 12 residues. The clonotype was recovered from an adult in good health. The chain is built from TRBV5-6 and TRBJ1-2; unclear D gene. The sequenced sample was peripheral blood, obtained on day 0 of AZD1222 vaccination. The CDR3 sequence: CASSLGVYGYTF. The CDR3 nucleotides read TGTGCCAGCAGCTTGGGTGTCTATGGCTACACCTTC.